The present TCR beta chain was sequenced within a study of cytomegalovirus exposure and HLA in healthy donors. The ends lost 5 bases at V and 1 base at J; junction bases unmatched: 6. From germline, CDR1 is SGHVT and CDR2 SQSDAQ. CDR3 length: 17 amino acids. The primer mix had 60 Vbeta and 13 Jbeta primers. The protocol was immunoSEQ multiplex PCR, while the TCRdb copy is restricted to in-frame clones and leaves out a portion. The table lists roughly 150,000 clones, roughly 70% of them singletons. Comment on this clone: Its antigen is unidentified.

Overall study findings and caveats: Equally common other TCR beta chains were less clonally expanded than HLA-associated ones, a later analysis found. Analysis performed later found more than 15,000 TCR beta sequences associated with HLA alleles at 0.05 false discovery rate. With later analysis, a missense DCLRE1C variant became linked to TCR beta V- and J-gene trimming.

The source of this sequence is a male donor in good health and CMV-seronegative. The chain employs TRBV7-4 and TRBJ2-2; 11 nucleotides line up with TRBD1. Sequencing input: PBMCs. This chain's CDR3 is CASSPDRGPLNTGELFF. CDR3 sequence (DNA): TGTGCCAGCAGCCCGGACAGGGGGCCTCTGAACACCGGGGAGCTGTTTTTT.